This T cell receptor (beta chain) derives from a study of T cell responses to AZD1222 COVID-19 vaccine. Overall study results and limits: Donors were mostly white British, more females; clonal diversity possibly underestimated. Two AZD1222 doses significantly raised spike-specific TCR breadth and depth over controls. Seropositivity was recorded at baseline in only a handful of AZD1222 recipients. No repertoire was sampled before or during the peak T cell response, only after it.

Here immunoSEQ multiplex PCR was the method, and the copy in TCRdb shows in-frame clones only, minus some. The data contain about 60,000 clones, 84% of them singletons. CDR1 KGHSH and CDR2 LQKENI come from the germline V gene. This CDR3 region has 17 residues. Trimming stripped 3 bases from V and 4 bases from J, with 21 bases between. This clone was seen only a few times. The target antigen is unknown. V and J are TRBV18 and TRBJ1-1, with a possible D match to TRBD1 (6 bases). The receptor was derived from an adult in good health. The sample here was peripheral blood, taken on day 0 of AZD1222 vaccination. The CDR3 sequence: CASSPVGAPGLSTEAFF. The CDR3 region has the DNA TGTGCCAGCTCACCCGTGGGGGCGCCCGGGTTGTCCACTGAAGCTTTCTTT.